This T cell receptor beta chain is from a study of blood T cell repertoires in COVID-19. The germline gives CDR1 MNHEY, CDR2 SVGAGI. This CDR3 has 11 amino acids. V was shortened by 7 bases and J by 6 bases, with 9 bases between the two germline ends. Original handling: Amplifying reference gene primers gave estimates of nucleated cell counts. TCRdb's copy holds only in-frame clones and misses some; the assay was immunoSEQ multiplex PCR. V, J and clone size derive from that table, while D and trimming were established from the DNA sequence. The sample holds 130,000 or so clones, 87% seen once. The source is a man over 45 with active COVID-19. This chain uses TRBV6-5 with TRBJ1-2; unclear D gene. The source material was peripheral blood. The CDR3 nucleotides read TGTGCCAGCAAGTTAGCGGATGGCTACACCTTC. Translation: CASKLADGYTF.